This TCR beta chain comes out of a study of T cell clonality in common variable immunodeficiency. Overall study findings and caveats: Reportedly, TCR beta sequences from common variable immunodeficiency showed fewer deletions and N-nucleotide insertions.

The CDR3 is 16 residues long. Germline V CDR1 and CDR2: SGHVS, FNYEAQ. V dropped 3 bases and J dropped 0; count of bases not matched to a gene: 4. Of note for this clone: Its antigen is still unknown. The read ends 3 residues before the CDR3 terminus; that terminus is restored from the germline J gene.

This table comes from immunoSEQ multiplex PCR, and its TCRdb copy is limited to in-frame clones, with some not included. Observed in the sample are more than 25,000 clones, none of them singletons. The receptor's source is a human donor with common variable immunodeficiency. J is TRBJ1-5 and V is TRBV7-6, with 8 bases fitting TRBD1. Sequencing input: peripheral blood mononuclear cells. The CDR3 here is CASSLGQANSNQPQHF. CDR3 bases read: TGTGCCAGCAGCTTGGGACAGGCAAATAGCAATCAGCCC. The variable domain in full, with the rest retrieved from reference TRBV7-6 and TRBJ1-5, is GAGVSQSPRYKVTKRGQDVALRCDPISGHVSLYWYRQALGQGPEFLTYFNYEAQQDKSGLPNDRFSAERPEGSISTLTIQRTEQRDSAMYRCASSLGQANSNQPQHFGDGTRLSIL.